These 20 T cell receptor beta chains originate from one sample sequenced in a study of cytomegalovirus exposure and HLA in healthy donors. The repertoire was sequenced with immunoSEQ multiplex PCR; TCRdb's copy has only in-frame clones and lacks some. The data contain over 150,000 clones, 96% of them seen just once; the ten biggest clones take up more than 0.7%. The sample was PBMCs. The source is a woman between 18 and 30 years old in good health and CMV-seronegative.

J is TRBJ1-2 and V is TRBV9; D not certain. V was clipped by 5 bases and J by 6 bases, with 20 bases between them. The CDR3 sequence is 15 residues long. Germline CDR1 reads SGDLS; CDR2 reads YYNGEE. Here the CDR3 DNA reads TGTGCCAGCAGTACCCAGATGCTTGGTCAGAATGGCTACACCTTC. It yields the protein CASSTQMLGQNGYTF.

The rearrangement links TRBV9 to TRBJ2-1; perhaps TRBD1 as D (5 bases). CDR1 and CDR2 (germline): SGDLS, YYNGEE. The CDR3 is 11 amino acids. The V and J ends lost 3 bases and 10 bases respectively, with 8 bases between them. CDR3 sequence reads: CASSEGKEQFF. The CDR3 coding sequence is TGTGCCAGCAGCGAGGGGAAGGAGCAGTTCTTC. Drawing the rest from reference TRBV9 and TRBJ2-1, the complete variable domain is DSGVTQTPKHLITATGQRVTLRCSPRSGDLSVYWYQQSLDQGLQFLIQYYNGEERAKGNILERFSAQQFPDLHSELNLSSLELGDSALYFCASSEGKEQFFGPGTRLTVL.

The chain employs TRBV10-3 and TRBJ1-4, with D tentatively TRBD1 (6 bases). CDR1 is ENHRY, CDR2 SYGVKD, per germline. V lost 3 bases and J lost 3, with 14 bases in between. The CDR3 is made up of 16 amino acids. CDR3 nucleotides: TGTGCCATCAGTGAATATACAGGGTCGGCTAATGAAAAACTGTTTTTT. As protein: CAISEYTGSANEKLFF.

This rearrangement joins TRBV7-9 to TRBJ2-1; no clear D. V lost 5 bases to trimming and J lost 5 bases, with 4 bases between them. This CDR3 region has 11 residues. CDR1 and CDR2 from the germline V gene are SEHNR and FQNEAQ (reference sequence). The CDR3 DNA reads TGTGCCAGCAGCCACAACAATGAGCAGTTCTTC. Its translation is CASSHNNEQFF.

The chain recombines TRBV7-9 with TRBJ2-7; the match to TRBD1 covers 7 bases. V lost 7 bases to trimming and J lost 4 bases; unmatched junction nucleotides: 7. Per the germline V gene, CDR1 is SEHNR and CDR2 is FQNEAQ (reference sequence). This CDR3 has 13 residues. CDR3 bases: TGTGCCAGCATTCGCCAGGGGGATTACGAGCAGTACTTC. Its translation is CASIRQGDYEQYF.

The CDR3 sequence: CASSPDGTRIDNEQFF. The CDR3 DNA reads as TGTGCCAGCAGTCCTGACGGGACTAGAATTGATAATGAGCAGTTCTTC. This chain connects TRBV2 to TRBJ2-1; 8 bases fit TRBD2. CDR1 and CDR2 (germline): SNHLY, FYNNEI. J was trimmed by 7 bases and V by 5 bases; bases with no gene match: 13. This CDR3 region has 16 residues.

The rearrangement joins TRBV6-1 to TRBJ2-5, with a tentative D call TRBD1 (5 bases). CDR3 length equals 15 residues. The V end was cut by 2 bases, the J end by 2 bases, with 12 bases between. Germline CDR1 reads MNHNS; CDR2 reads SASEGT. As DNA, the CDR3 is TGTGCCAGCAGTGAATCAAACGCAGGGCAAGAGACCCAGTACTTC. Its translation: CASSESNAGQETQYF.

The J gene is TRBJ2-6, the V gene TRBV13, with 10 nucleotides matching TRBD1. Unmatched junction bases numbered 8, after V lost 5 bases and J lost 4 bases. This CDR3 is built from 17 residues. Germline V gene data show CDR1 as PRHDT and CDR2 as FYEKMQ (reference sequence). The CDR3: CASSRRQGAAGANVLTF. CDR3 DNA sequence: TGTGCCAGCAGCCGAAGACAGGGGGCGGCGGGGGCCAACGTCCTGACTTTC.

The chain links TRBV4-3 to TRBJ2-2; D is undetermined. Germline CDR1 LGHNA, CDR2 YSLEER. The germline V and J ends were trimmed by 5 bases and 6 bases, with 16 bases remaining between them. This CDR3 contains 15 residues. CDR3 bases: TGCGCCAGCAGCTCAAGACCCCCAGGCCCCGGGGAGCTGTTTTTT. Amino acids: CASSSRPPGPGELFF.

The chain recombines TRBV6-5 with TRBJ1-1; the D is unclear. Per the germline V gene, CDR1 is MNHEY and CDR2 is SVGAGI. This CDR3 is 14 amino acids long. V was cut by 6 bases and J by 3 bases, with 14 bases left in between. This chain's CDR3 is CASRGADGYTEAFF. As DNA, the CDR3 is TGTGCCAGCAGAGGAGCCGATGGCTACACTGAAGCTTTCTTT.

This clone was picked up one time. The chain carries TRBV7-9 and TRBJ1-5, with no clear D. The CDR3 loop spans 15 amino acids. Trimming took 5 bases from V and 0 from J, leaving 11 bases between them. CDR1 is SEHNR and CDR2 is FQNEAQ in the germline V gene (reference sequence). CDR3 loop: CASSPSYGSNQPQHF. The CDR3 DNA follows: TGTGCCAGCAGCCCTAGTTATGGTAGCAATCAGCCCCAGCATTTT.

CDR3 protein: CASSFGDRGIQNEQFF. The CDR3 bases are TGTGCCAGCAGCTTTGGGGACAGGGGAATTCAGAATGAGCAGTTCTTC. V is TRBV5-8 and J is TRBJ2-1, with 10 positions matching TRBD1. The CDR3 has 16 amino acids. V gave up 2 bases and J gave up 7 bases; unmatched junction bases: 9. From germline, CDR1 is SGHTS and CDR2 YDEGEE.

CDR3 loop: CASSSTGQGLNEQFF. As DNA, the CDR3 is TGTGCCAGCAGCTCAACGGGACAGGGCCTTAATGAGCAGTTCTTC. V and J are TRBV7-2 and TRBJ2-1, with 9 positions matching TRBD1. With 4 bases clipped from V and 7 bases from J, the junction kept 8 bases outside the gene matches. This CDR3 has 15 amino acids. Germline V gives CDR1 SGHTA, CDR2 FQGNSA.

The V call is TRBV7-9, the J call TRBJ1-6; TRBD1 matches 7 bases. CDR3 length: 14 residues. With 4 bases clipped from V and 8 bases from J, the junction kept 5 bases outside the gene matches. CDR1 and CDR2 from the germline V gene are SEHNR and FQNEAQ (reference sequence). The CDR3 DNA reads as TGTGCCAGCAGCTCCCAAAGGGGGCATTCACCCCTCCACTTT. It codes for CASSSQRGHSPLHF.

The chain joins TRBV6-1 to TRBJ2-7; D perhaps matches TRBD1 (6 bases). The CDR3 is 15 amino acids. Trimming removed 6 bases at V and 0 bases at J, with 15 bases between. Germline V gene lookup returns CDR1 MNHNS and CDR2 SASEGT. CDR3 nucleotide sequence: TGTGCCAGCAGAGATGACAGGCTGGGCTCCTACGAGCAGTACTTC. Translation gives CASRDDRLGSYEQYF.

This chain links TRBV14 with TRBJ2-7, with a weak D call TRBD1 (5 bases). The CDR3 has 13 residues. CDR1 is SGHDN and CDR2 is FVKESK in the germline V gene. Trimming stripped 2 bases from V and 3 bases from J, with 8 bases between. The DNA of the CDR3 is TGTGCCAGCAGCCAACAGGGTTACTACGAGCAGTACTTC. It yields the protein CASSQQGYYEQYF. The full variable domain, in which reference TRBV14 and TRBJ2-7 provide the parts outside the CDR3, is EAGVTQFPSHSVIEKGQTVTLRCDPISGHDNLYWYRRVMGKEIKFLLHFVKESKQDESGMPNNRFLAERTGGTYSTLKVQPAELEDSGVYFCASSQQGYYEQYFGPGTRLTVT.

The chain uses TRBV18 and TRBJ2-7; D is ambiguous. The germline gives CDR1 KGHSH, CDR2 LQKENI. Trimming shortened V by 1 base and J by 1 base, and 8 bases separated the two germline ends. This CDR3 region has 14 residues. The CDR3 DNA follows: TGTGCCAGCTCACCACTCACCAGATCCTACGAGCAGTACTTC. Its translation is CASSPLTRSYEQYF.

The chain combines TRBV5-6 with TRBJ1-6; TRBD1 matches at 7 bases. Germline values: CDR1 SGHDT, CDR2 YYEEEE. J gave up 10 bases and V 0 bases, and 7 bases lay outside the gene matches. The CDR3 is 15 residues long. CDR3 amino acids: CASSLDARGSSPLHF. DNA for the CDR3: TGTGCCAGCAGCTTGGATGCCAGGGGGTCCTCACCCCTCCACTTT.

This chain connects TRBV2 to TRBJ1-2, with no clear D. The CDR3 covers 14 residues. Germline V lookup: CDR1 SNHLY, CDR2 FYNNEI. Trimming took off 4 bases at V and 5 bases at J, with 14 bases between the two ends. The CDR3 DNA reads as TGTGCCAGCAGTGGGGAGTCCATCGGATATGGCTACACCTTC. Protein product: CASSGESIGYGYTF. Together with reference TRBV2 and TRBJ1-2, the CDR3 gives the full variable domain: EPEVTQTPSHQVTQMGQEVILRCVPISNHLYFYWYRQILGQKVEFLVSFYNNEISEKSEIFDDQFSVERPDGSNFTLKIRSTKLEDSAMYFCASSGESIGYGYTFGSGTRLTVV.

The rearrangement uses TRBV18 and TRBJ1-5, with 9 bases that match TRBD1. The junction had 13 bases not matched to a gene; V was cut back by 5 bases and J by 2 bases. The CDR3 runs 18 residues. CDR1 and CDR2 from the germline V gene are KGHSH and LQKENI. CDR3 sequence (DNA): TGTGCCAGCTCATCAGGGACAGGGAGGGGGTTAGGCAATCAGCCCCAGCATTTT. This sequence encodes CASSSGTGRGLGNQPQHF.